These 21 T cell receptor beta chains were all obtained from the same sample, sequenced in a study of cytomegalovirus exposure and HLA in healthy donors. Researchers ran the PCR with 60 Vbeta and 13 Jbeta primers. The table came from immunoSEQ multiplex PCR; TCRdb's copy has only in-frame clones and leaves some out. Of 160,000 or so clones listed, 82% were seen once; the top ten hold roughly 10%. Sequencing was done on a sample of PBMCs. The receptors shown here come from a man aged 50 to 60 in good health and CMV-seropositive.

The rearrangement uses TRBV19 and TRBJ2-7; TRBD1 might be the D (6 bases). Germline V gene data show CDR1 as LNHDA and CDR2 as SQIVND (reference sequence). Trimming cost V 3 bases and J 6 bases, with 15 bases left between them. The CDR3 loop spans 14 amino acids. CDR3 amino acids: CASSIDTGSGEQYF. CDR3 DNA sequence: TGTGCCAGTAGTATCGATACAGGGTCTGGCGAGCAGTACTTC.

The V call is TRBV7-9, the J call TRBJ2-7, with 9 bases lining up with TRBD2. Per the germline V gene, CDR1 is SEHNR and CDR2 is FQNEAQ (reference sequence). V lost 6 bases to trimming and J lost 3 bases; unmatched junction nucleotides: 12. CDR3 length equals 16 residues. The CDR3 bases are TGTGCCAGCAGGCCCAGGTATGGTAGCGGGAGCTACGAGCAGTACTTC. Translated: CASRPRYGSGSYEQYF.

Remarks on this clone: The identical CDR3 is also encoded by other nucleotide sequences in the sample. The chain joins TRBV11-3 to TRBJ1-6, with D possibly matching TRBD1 (6 bases). Per the germline V gene, CDR1 is SGHNT and CDR2 is YENEEA. The CDR3 is made up of 16 amino acids. V lost 4 bases, J lost 10 bases, and 20 bases lay in between. CDR3 protein: CASSWGSDRSSSPLHF. The CDR3 DNA follows: TGTGCCAGCAGCTGGGGGAGTGACAGGAGTAGCTCACCCCTCCACTTT.

The chain carries TRBV7-9 and TRBJ2-5; possible D gene TRBD1, 6 bases. This CDR3 has 15 amino acids. V lost 1 base and J 5 bases, leaving 14 bases between the germline ends. Germline V lookup: CDR1 SEHNR, CDR2 FQNEAQ (reference sequence). CDR3 nucleotides: TGTGCCAGCAGCTTAGGAAGGGGGTTTGAGGAGACCCAGTACTTC. It codes for CASSLGRGFEETQYF.

The gene calls are TRBV4-2 and TRBJ2-2; 9 bases agree with TRBD2. The CDR3 runs 17 residues. Germline V gives CDR1 LGHNA, CDR2 YNFKEQ. V shed 4 bases, J shed 8 bases, and the junction held 14 bases outside the gene matches. CDR3 loop: CASSPLGGSGRSGELFF. CDR3 nucleotide sequence: TGTGCCAGCAGCCCCCTAGGAGGTAGCGGGAGATCTGGGGAGCTGTTTTTT.

The J gene is TRBJ2-5, the V gene TRBV6-5, with unresolved D. CDR1 and CDR2 (germline): MNHEY, SVGAGI. The CDR3 runs 13 residues. Deletions cut 5 bases from V and 7 bases from J, with 14 bases between. Here the CDR3 reads CASSLTVPATQYF. CDR3 sequence (DNA): TGTGCCAGCAGTCTCACAGTGCCGGCGACCCAGTACTTC.

The gene calls are TRBV6-6 and TRBJ2-7; 9 nucleotides line up with TRBD2. Per germline, CDR1 MNHNY and CDR2 SVGAGI (reference sequence). The CDR3 is 16 amino acids. After removal of 0 bases from V and 2 bases from J, the junction contained 5 bases not matched to a gene. The CDR3 coding sequence is TGTGCCAGCAGTTACTCGCGCGGGAGGGCCGCCTACGAGCAGTACTTC. Protein product: CASSYSRGRAAYEQYF.

The chain employs TRBV19 and TRBJ2-4; possible D gene TRBD1, 6 bases. V was trimmed by 4 bases and J by 7 bases, leaving 14 bases between them. Germline V gives CDR1 LNHDA, CDR2 SQIVND (reference sequence). The CDR3 is made up of 14 amino acids. For the CDR3, the DNA is TGTGCCAGTAGTAGCACAGGGCAAGTCAACATTCAGTACTTC. It translates to CASSSTGQVNIQYF.

This chain uses TRBV11-3 with TRBJ2-7, with D possibly matching TRBD2 (5 bases). This CDR3 has 15 residues. V shed 5 bases and J shed 0 bases, with 14 bases lying between them. The germline V gene has CDR1 SGHNT and CDR2 YENEEA. As DNA, the CDR3 is TGTGCCAGCAGCCGTCAGGAGGCATCCTCCTACGAGCAGTACTTC. Residues: CASSRQEASSYEQYF.

V is TRBV7-9 and J is TRBJ2-7; D is ambiguous. In germline, CDR1 is SEHNR, CDR2 FQNEAQ (reference sequence). Trimming took 1 base from V and 0 from J, leaving 10 bases between them. This CDR3 is built from 15 residues. The DNA for the CDR3 is TGTGCCAGCAGCTTAGTCCGCGAGAGCTCCTACGAGCAGTACTTC. It is translated as CASSLVRESSYEQYF.

V usage is TRBV29-1 and J usage is TRBJ1-2, with D possibly TRBD1 on 6 matching bases. The germline V gene has CDR1 SQVTM and CDR2 ANQGSEA. The V gene lost 0 bases and the J gene lost 7 bases, with 21 bases spanning the gap. CDR3 length: 16 residues. CDR3 bases: TGCAGCGTTGAAGATCGTCACGGACAGATGGCGGGTGGCTACACCTTC. Its translation is CSVEDRHGQMAGGYTF.

V gene TRBV7-2 combines with J gene TRBJ2-1; 9 bases map to TRBD2. CDR1 and CDR2 from the germline V gene are SGHTA and FQGNSA. V dropped 2 bases and J dropped 4; count of bases not matched to a gene: 3. The CDR3 is made up of 15 amino acids. Here the CDR3 DNA reads TGTGCCAGCAGCTTACGCCTAGCGGGATACAATGAGCAGTTCTTC. It specifies CASSLRLAGYNEQFF.

V is TRBV11-2 and J is TRBJ2-7; TRBD1 aligns across 8 bases. CDR1 is SGHAT, CDR2 FQNNGV, per germline. After removal of 6 bases from V and 4 bases from J, the junction contained 11 bases not matched to a gene. The CDR3 has 15 amino acids. The CDR3 bases are TGTGCCAGCAGTCCACAACGGACAGGGCGGTACGAGCAGTACTTC. It yields the protein CASSPQRTGRYEQYF.

V is TRBV10-3 and J is TRBJ1-2; TRBD1 might be the D (6 bases). V lost 8 bases, J lost 4 bases, and 20 bases lay in between. CDR1 and CDR2 from the germline V gene are ENHRY and SYGVKD. The CDR3 sequence is 15 residues long. The CDR3 loop is CAIQFDRMNSYGYTF. The CDR3 region has the DNA TGTGCCATCCAATTTGACAGGATGAACTCCTATGGCTACACCTTC.

This chain links TRBV5-4 with TRBJ2-2; tentative D call: TRBD2 (6 bases). Germline V lookup: CDR1 SGHNT, CDR2 YYREEE (reference sequence). Trimming took off 1 base at V and 1 base at J, with 14 bases between the two ends. The CDR3 spans 17 residues. Here the CDR3 reads CASSLRSSGVNTGELFF. CDR3 sequence (DNA): TGTGCCAGCAGCTTGAGGAGTAGCGGAGTGAACACCGGGGAGCTGTTTTTT.

This chain joins TRBV7-3 and TRBJ2-1, with 7 positions matching TRBD1. V lost 3 bases and J lost 0; bases outside the gene matches: 5. Germline values: CDR1 SGHTA, CDR2 FQGTGA. This CDR3 comprises 16 residues. CDR3: CASSFVQGSSYNEQFF. CDR3 DNA sequence: TGTGCCAGCAGCTTCGTACAGGGGAGCTCCTACAATGAGCAGTTCTTC.

V usage is TRBV11-1 and J usage is TRBJ1-1; D uncertain. The ends were cut back, 1 base at V and 3 bases at J, with 12 bases in the middle. Germline V gives CDR1 SGHAT, CDR2 FQDESV (reference sequence). The CDR3 length is 15 residues. The CDR3 is CASSLVGEWYTEAFF. CDR3 nucleotide sequence: TGTGCCAGCAGCTTAGTCGGGGAGTGGTACACTGAAGCTTTCTTT.

This sequence joins TRBV14 and TRBJ2-7; 8 bases map to TRBD2. This CDR3 has 16 residues. Germline loops: CDR1 SGHDN, CDR2 FVKESK. V was pared by 8 bases and J by 5 bases, with 17 bases of the junction left unmatched. The CDR3 here is CASAQLHSGANNEQYF. CDR3 sequence (DNA): TGTGCCAGCGCTCAGCTACATAGCGGGGCGAACAACGAGCAGTACTTC.

This clone was found a few times. The V and J genes are TRBV11-1 and TRBJ1-1, with D tentatively TRBD1 (5 bases). Trimming cost V 1 base and J 5 bases, with 8 bases left between them. This CDR3 has 13 amino acids. Germline V CDR1 and CDR2: SGHAT, FQDESV (reference sequence). CDR3 protein: CASSLEGNTEAFF. DNA of the CDR3: TGTGCCAGCAGCTTAGAGGGGAATACTGAAGCTTTCTTT.

The J gene is TRBJ2-1, the V gene TRBV10-3; D is undetermined. The CDR3 is made up of 13 amino acids. In germline, CDR1 is ENHRY, CDR2 SYGVKD. V was cut by 4 bases and J by 5 bases, with 9 bases left in between. CDR3 nucleotides: TGTGCCATCAGTGTCGGTGTAGACAATGAGCAGTTCTTC. Translated: CAISVGVDNEQFF.

The chain combines TRBV10-2 with TRBJ1-2, with no clear D. This CDR3 region has 14 residues. V was trimmed by 0 bases and J by 6 bases, leaving 11 bases between them. CDR1 is WSHSY, CDR2 SAAADI, per germline. CDR3 region: CASSESISSDGYTF. CDR3 bases: TGCGCCAGCAGTGAGTCGATCTCTAGCGATGGCTACACCTTC.